Detailed here is one T cell receptor (beta chain). The data are from a study of response to subunit inactivated influenza vaccine. Using its own MiXCR run on the RT-PCR reads, TCRdb lists one record per CDR3 protein. This table has about 540,000 distinct CDR3 sequences, 20% to 25% appearing once. This same sample was also part of a study on T cells expressing NK-cell markers. As that study records: TCR beta cDNA was generated via 5'RACE template switching incorporating UMIs.

This sample comprised CD4+ T cells sorted from PBMCs, obtained about 12 days after vaccination. This TCR came from a man aged 50 or older who received an inactivated influenza vaccine.

The CDR3 nucleotides read TGCAGCGTTGGGCCTATACTAGCGGGAGGGCAGCAGTTCTTC. Translated, it gives CSVGPILAGGQQFF. The gene calls are TRBV29-1 and TRBJ2-1; 13 nucleotides match TRBD2. V trimming: 4 bases; J trimming: 11 bases; junction bases outside the gene matches: 8. Germline V gives CDR1 SQVTM, CDR2 ANQGSEA. This CDR3 has 14 residues.